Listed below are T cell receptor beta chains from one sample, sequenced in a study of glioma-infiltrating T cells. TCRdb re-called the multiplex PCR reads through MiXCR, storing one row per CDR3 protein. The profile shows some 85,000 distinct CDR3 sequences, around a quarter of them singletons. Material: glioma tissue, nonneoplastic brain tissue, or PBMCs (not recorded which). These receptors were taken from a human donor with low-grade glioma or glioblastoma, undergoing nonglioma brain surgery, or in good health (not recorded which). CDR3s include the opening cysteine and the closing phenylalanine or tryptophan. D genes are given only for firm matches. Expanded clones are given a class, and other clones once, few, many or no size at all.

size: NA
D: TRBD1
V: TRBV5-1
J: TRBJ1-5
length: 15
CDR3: CASSLEGAINQPQHF
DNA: TGCGCCAGCAGCTTGGAGGGGGCGATCAATCAGCCCCAGCATTTT

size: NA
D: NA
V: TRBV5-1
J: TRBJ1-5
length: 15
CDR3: CASSRRGESNQPQHF
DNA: TGCGCCAGCAGCCGACGGGGAGAAAGCAATCAGCCCCAGCATTTT

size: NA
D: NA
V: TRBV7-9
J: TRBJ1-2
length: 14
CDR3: CASSPGGGKYGYTF
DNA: TGTGCCAGCAGCCCAGGAGGGGGAAAGTATGGCTACACCTTC

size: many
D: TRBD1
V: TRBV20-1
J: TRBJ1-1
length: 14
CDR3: CSARYRGRNTEAFF
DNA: TGCAGTGCTCGGTACAGGGGCCGGAACACTGAAGCTTTCTTT

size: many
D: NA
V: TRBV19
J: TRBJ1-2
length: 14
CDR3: CASSMPMQGYGYTF
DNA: TGTGCCAGTAGTATGCCCATGCAGGGATATGGCTACACCTTC

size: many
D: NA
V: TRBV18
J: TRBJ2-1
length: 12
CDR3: CASSPGQNEQFF
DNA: TGTGCCAGCTCGCCCGGGCAAAATGAGCAGTTCTTC

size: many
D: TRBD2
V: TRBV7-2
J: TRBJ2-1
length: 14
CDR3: CASRRGRSSNEQFF
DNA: TGTGCCAGCAGACGCGGGAGGTCGAGTAATGAGCAGTTCTTC

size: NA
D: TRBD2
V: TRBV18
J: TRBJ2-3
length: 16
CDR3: CASSPQASGSTDTQYF
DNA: TGTGCCAGCTCACCACAAGCTAGCGGAAGCACAGATACGCAGTATTTT

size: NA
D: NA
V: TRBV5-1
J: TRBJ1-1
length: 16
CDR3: CAGSLFVGLLGTEAFF
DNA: TGCGCCGGCAGCTTGTTCGTAGGGCTCCTGGGCACTGAAGCCTTCTTT

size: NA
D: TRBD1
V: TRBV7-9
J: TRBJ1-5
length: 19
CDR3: CTSSLALGQGAWSNQPQHF
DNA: TGTACCAGCAGCTTAGCGTTGGGACAGGGGGCGTGGAGCAATCAGCCCCAGCATTTT

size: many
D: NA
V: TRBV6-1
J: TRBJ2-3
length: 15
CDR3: CASMTTQRTTDTQYF
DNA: TGTGCCAGCATGACGACTCAGCGGACCACAGATACGCAGTATTTT